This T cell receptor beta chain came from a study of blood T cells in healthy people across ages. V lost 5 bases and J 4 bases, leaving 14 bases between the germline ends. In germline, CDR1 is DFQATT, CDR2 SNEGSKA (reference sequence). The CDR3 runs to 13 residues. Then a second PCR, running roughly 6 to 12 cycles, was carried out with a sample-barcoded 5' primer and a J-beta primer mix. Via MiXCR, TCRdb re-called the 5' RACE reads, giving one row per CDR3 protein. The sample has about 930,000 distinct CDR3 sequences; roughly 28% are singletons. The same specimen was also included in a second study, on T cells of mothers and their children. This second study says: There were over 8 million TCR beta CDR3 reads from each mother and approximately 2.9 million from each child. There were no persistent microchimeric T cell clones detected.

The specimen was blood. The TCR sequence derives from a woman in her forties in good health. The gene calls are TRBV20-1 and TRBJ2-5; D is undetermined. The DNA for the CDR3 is TGCAGTGCTCTAGTGATAGTGGGAGAGACCCAGTACTTC. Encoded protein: CSALVIVGETQYF.